This T cell receptor beta chain comes out of a study of blood T cell repertoires in COVID-19. The wider study: Sites in the United States, Italy and Spain provided acute and convalescent COVID-19 samples.

Authors' processing steps: It was from reference gene primer amplification that nucleated cell counts were estimated. Using immunoSEQ multiplex PCR, the repertoire was profiled, and TCRdb retains in-frame clones only, with some absent. That table supplies the V and J calls and clone size; D and trimming were determined from the DNA. This sample has about 230,000 clones; approximately 87% occur once, and the top ten carry roughly 2.7%. With V trimmed by 6 bases and J by 7 bases, 5 bases remained unmatched. This CDR3 has 13 amino acids. This receptor was obtained from a woman in her 70s with active or convalescent COVID-19. The chain couples TRBV12-3 or TRBV12-4 to TRBJ1-2, with 10 bases aligning to TRBD1. The sample comprised peripheral blood. The CDR3 DNA reads as TGTGCCAGCAGCCCGGGACAGGGGTTTGGCTACACCTTC. Amino acids: CASSPGQGFGYTF.